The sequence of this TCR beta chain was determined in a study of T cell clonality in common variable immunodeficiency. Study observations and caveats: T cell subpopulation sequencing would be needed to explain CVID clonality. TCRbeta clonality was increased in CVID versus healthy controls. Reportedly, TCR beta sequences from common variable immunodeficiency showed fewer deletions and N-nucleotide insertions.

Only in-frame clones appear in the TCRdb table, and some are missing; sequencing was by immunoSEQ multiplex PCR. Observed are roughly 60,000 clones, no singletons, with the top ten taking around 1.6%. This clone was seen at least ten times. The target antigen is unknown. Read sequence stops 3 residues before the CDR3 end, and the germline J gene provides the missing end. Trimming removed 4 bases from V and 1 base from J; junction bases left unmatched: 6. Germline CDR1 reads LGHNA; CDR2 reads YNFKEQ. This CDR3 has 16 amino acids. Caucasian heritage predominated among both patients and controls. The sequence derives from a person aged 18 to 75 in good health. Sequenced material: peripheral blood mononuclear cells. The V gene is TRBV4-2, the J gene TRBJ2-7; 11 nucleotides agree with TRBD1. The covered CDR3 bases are TGTGCCAGCAGCCGACCGGGACAGGGGGAGTCCTACGAG. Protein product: CASSRPGQGESYE. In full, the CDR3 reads CASSRPGQGESYEQYF.